What follows are 29 T cell receptor beta chains derived from one specimen sequenced in a study of identical twins. TCRdb reprocessed the 5' RACE reads with MiXCR, giving one entry per CDR3 protein. The sample lists 500,000 to 550,000 distinct CDR3 sequences, more than 20% seen once, with approximately 0.52% in the top ten. The sample was also reused in another study, on yellow fever vaccine responses in identical twins.

The material sequenced was CD4+ T cells sorted from blood. The source of these receptors is a woman between 18 and 29 years old in good health.

This clonotype was found a few times. The chain uses TRBV4-1 and TRBJ1-2; D is possibly TRBD1 (6 bases). This CDR3 has 15 residues. V lost 6 bases to trimming and J lost 4 bases, with 18 bases between them. CDR1 MGHRA and CDR2 YSYEKL come from the germline V gene. The CDR3 protein is CASRERRDTFYGYTF. CDR3 bases: TGCGCCAGCAGGGAAAGGAGGGACACCTTCTATGGCTACACCTTC.

This clonotype has only one observation. The rearrangement links TRBV2 to TRBJ2-6; the D is unclear. CDR3 length: 13 amino acids. The V gene's germline CDR1 is SNHLY and CDR2 FYNNEI. Trimming left V 6 bases short and J 3 bases short, with 6 bases between. CDR3 protein: CASRVGGANVLTF. DNA for the CDR3: TGTGCCAGCAGAGTCGGTGGGGCCAACGTCCTGACTTTC.

This clonotype showed up many times. The chain carries TRBV15 and TRBJ2-5; a possible D gene is TRBD2 (6 bases). With 0 bases removed from V and 4 bases from J, the gap between germline ends came to 12 bases. The CDR3 is 15 amino acids. The germline gives CDR1 LNHNV, CDR2 YYDKDF (reference sequence). For the CDR3, the DNA is TGTGCCACCAGCAGAGATCCCGGGAGCGGAGAGACCCAGTACTTC. It translates to CATSRDPGSGETQYF. The full variable domain, its missing parts supplied by reference TRBV15 and TRBJ2-5, is DAMVIQNPRYQVTQFGKPVTLSCSQTLNHNVMYWYQQKSSQAPKLLFHYYDKDFNNEADTPDNFQSRRPNTSFCFLDIRSPGLGDTAMYLCATSRDPGSGETQYFGPGTRLLVL.

The chain is built from TRBV12-3 or TRBV12-4 and TRBJ2-1; 11 nucleotides match TRBD2. There are 14 residues in the CDR3. V was clipped by 6 bases and J by 8 bases; unmatched bases: 6. The CDR3 nucleotides are TGTGCCAGCAGACTAGCGGGAGCTTGGGATGAGCAGTTCTTC. This translates into CASRLAGAWDEQFF.

The J gene is TRBJ1-6, the V gene TRBV4-2; possible D gene TRBD1, 6 bases. The V gene's germline CDR1 is LGHNA and CDR2 YNFKEQ. Trimming left V 0 bases short and J 8 bases short, with 14 bases between. The length of the CDR3 is 16 residues. The CDR3 loop is CASSQESGRGHSPLHF. The CDR3 bases are TGTGCCAGCAGCCAAGAATCCGGCAGGGGTCATTCACCCCTCCACTTT.

This clonotype was seen more than once but under ten times. The rearrangement links TRBV6-2 or TRBV6-3 to TRBJ2-7, with D unclear. Germline V gene data show CDR1 as MNHEY and CDR2 as SVGEGT. V lost 0 bases and J lost 6, with 9 bases in between. The CDR3 is made up of 13 amino acids. CDR3: CASSYSTSSEQYF. The DNA for the CDR3 is TGTGCCAGCAGTTACTCGACTTCAAGCGAGCAGTACTTC.

The rearrangement links TRBV3-1 to TRBJ2-2, with TRBD1 matching 8 bases. The J segment lost 4 bases and the V segment lost 4 bases, leaving 5 bases of the junction unmatched. The CDR3 sequence is 15 residues long. The V gene's germline CDR1 is LGHDT and CDR2 YNNKEL (reference sequence). The CDR3: CASSPRDRSTGELFF. DNA of the CDR3: TGTGCCAGCAGCCCCCGGGACAGGTCCACCGGGGAGCTGTTTTTT.

This chain uses TRBV19 with TRBJ2-5; 8 nucleotides align to TRBD2. V was pared by 4 bases and J by 0 bases, with 10 bases of the junction left unmatched. CDR3 length: 17 amino acids. Looked up from germline, CDR1 is LNHDA and CDR2 is SQIVND (reference sequence). The CDR3 DNA is TGTGCCAGTAGTAGAATTAGCGGGACAACCCACCAAGAGACCCAGTACTTC. It encodes CASSRISGTTHQETQYF.

The gene calls are TRBV29-1 and TRBJ2-7; D call uncertain. The CDR3 runs to 11 residues. The V end was cut by 4 bases, the J end by 3 bases, with 7 bases between. Germline-derived CDR1 and CDR2 are SQVTM and ANQGSEA. DNA for the CDR3: TGCAGCGTTGGTGACGGCTACGAGCAGTACGTC. Protein product: CSVGDGYEQYV.

The J gene is TRBJ2-2, the V gene TRBV6-5, with D hard to call. The CDR3 runs 14 residues. The germline V gene encodes CDR1 MNHEY and CDR2 SVGAGI. The V and J ends lost 6 bases and 2 bases respectively, with 10 bases between them. The CDR3 region is CASRYMENTGELFF. In nucleotides, the CDR3 is TGTGCCAGCAGATATATGGAAAACACCGGGGAGCTGTTTTTT.

A few counts support this clonotype. J is TRBJ1-1 and V is TRBV19; 7 positions match TRBD1. Germline V gives CDR1 LNHDA, CDR2 SQIVND (reference sequence). Germline trimming cut 4 bases from V and 1 base from J; bases unmatched to any gene: 3. There are 14 residues in the CDR3. The CDR3 DNA reads TGTGCCAGTAGTACGACAGGGCCGAACACTGAAGCTTTCTTT. Its translation is CASSTTGPNTEAFF.

This clonotype has at least ten counts. The J gene is TRBJ2-5, the V gene TRBV9; D might be TRBD1 or TRBD2, each matching 6 bases. This CDR3 is built from 16 residues. Trimming stripped 3 bases from V and 5 bases from J, with 20 bases between. Germline CDR1 SGDLS, CDR2 YYNGEE. The CDR3 reads CASSEGGIARQETQYF. The CDR3 DNA is TGTGCCAGCAGCGAGGGGGGCATAGCGAGGCAGGAGACCCAGTACTTC.

This clonotype was detected only a few times. The chain links TRBV12-3 or TRBV12-4 to TRBJ1-5; maybe TRBD1 (6 bases). CDR3 length equals 14 residues. V lost 2 bases to trimming and J lost 5 bases, with 10 bases between them. CDR3 amino acids: CASSLMGAHQPQHF. Written as DNA, the CDR3 is TGTGCCAGCAGTTTAATGGGGGCCCATCAGCCCCAGCATTTT.

The rearrangement joins TRBV12-3 or TRBV12-4 to TRBJ2-2; D remains unclear. Trimming cost V 6 bases and J 6 bases, with 14 bases left between them. This CDR3 is built from 14 residues. CDR3 DNA: TGTGCCAGCAGATCCCAAATATCCGCCGGGGAGCTGTTTTTT. It translates to CASRSQISAGELFF.

V gene TRBV20-1 combines with J gene TRBJ1-2, with D possibly being TRBD1 (6 bases). The V gene's germline CDR1 is DFQATT and CDR2 SNEGSKA (reference sequence). With 2 bases removed from V and 4 bases from J, the gap between germline ends came to 11 bases. The CDR3 has 13 residues. For the CDR3, the DNA is TGCAGTGCTAGACTCGCAGGGGTCTATGGCTACACCTTC. It specifies CSARLAGVYGYTF.

This chain joins TRBV19 and TRBJ2-3; D unclear. CDR3 length: 15 residues. With 4 bases removed from V and 0 bases from J, the gap between germline ends came to 11 bases. Germline V gene data show CDR1 as LNHDA and CDR2 as SQIVND (reference sequence). The CDR3 loop is CASSNRRSSTDTQYF. CDR3 nucleotides: TGTGCCAGTAGTAACCGACGCTCTAGCACAGATACGCAGTATTTT.

The chain combines TRBV3-1 with TRBJ1-2; 8 nucleotides agree with TRBD1. The CDR3 contains 15 residues. Germline CDR1 LGHDT, CDR2 YNNKEL (reference sequence). V shed 2 bases and J 5 bases; nucleotides not matched to a gene: 7. CDR3 nucleotides: TGTGCCAGCAGCCAAAGCGCAGGGGGCAGGTATGGCTACACCTTC. Protein sequence: CASSQSAGGRYGYTF.

In this sample, this clonotype turned up a few times. The gene calls are TRBV7-9 and TRBJ2-5, with 11 bases lining up with TRBD1. The V gene end was trimmed by 2 bases and the J gene end by 4 bases; junction bases not matched to a gene: 6. The CDR3 runs to 16 residues. Germline V gives CDR1 SEHNR, CDR2 FQNEAQ (reference sequence). The CDR3 DNA reads TGTGCCAGCAGCTTATCCTGGACAGGGGGCGGAGAGACCCAGTACTTC. This codes for CASSLSWTGGGETQYF.

The table lists this clonotype with a few counts. The rearrangement joins TRBV12-3 or TRBV12-4 to TRBJ2-1, with D hard to call. The length of the CDR3 is 11 residues. V shed 6 bases and J shed 9 bases, with 9 bases lying between them. DNA for the CDR3: TGTGCCAGCAGATTGAATACTGAGCAGTTCTTC. Translating gives CASRLNTEQFF.

This clonotype was observed a few times. V gene TRBV27 combines with J gene TRBJ2-2, with 14 bases identical to TRBD2. V was pared by 5 bases and J by 6 bases, with 5 bases of the junction left unmatched. The germline gives CDR1 MNHEY, CDR2 SMNVEV (reference sequence). This CDR3 is built from 16 residues. CDR3 sequence (DNA): TGTGCCAGCAGTCACAGACTAGCGGGAGGGGCCGGGGAGCTGTTTTTT. It encodes CASSHRLAGGAGELFF.

The chain links TRBV5-5 to TRBJ2-7, with D maybe TRBD1 (5 bases). CDR1 and CDR2 from the germline V gene are SGHKS and YYEKEE (reference sequence). This CDR3 contains 13 residues. V was clipped by 4 bases and J by 5 bases, with 13 bases between them. The CDR3 DNA follows: TGTGCCAGCAGCCAAGGGGTACCTAACGAGCAGTACTTC. Encoded protein: CASSQGVPNEQYF.

The V and J genes are TRBV12-3 or TRBV12-4 and TRBJ2-5; D is possibly TRBD2 (6 bases). V dropped 4 bases and J dropped 3 bases, with 12 bases sitting between them. CDR3 length equals 14 residues. CDR3 amino acids: CASSSAGSEETQYF. The CDR3 DNA reads as TGTGCCAGCAGTTCAGCCGGGAGTGAAGAGACCCAGTACTTC.

The chain joins TRBV20-1 to TRBJ2-3; 8 bases fit TRBD2. The CDR3 sequence is 13 residues long. The trim removed 8 bases at V and 2 bases at J, leaving 6 bases unmatched. Germline V lookup: CDR1 DFQATT, CDR2 SNEGSKA (reference sequence). CDR3 loop: CSRTSLSTDTQYF. In DNA, the CDR3 is TGCAGTAGGACTAGCCTCTCCACAGATACGCAGTATTTT.

This clonotype turned up a few times. V and J are TRBV28 and TRBJ2-7; 12 bases align to TRBD2. The junction had 6 bases not matched to a gene; V was cut back by 5 bases and J by 4 bases. The germline V gene has CDR1 MDHEN and CDR2 SYDVKM. The CDR3 length is 15 residues. The CDR3 bases are TGTGCCAGCAGTACGACGACTAGCGGGAGATACGAGCAGTACTTC. This translates into CASSTTTSGRYEQYF.

This clonotype has a handful of counts. V usage is TRBV9 and J usage is TRBJ1-4; 9 bases map to TRBD1. CDR1 SGDLS and CDR2 YYNGEE come from the germline V gene. The CDR3 spans 14 residues. V lost 5 bases, J lost 8 bases, and 7 bases stayed unmatched. Here the CDR3 DNA reads TGTGCCAGCAGTTCGGACAGGGGACGAGAAAAACTGTTTTTT. It translates to CASSSDRGREKLFF.

Remarks on this clonotype: Possible read error: a much larger clone is one base away. This chain uses TRBV3-1 with TRBJ2-7; the D gene is possibly TRBD1 (6 bases). Germline V CDR1 and CDR2: LGHDT, YNNKEL (reference sequence). Between the trimmed V and J ends, which lost 8 bases and 3 bases, there was a span of 8 bases. The length of the CDR3 is 11 residues. The CDR3: CASGGSYEQYF. In DNA, the CDR3 is TGTGCCAGCGGGGGCAGCTACGAGCAGTACTTC.

This clonotype was counted a few times. The rearrangement links TRBV9 to TRBJ2-2; 7 nucleotides agree with TRBD1. The CDR3 consists of 18 residues. Per the germline V gene, CDR1 is SGDLS and CDR2 is YYNGEE. V gave up 0 bases and J gave up 0 bases; unmatched junction bases: 8. The CDR3, as DNA: TGTGCCAGCAGCGTAGGAGGGGGCCGATTTTCGAACACCGGGGAGCTGTTTTTT. Translating it yields CASSVGGGRFSNTGELFF.

The V and J genes are TRBV15 and TRBJ1-6, with 10 bases aligning to TRBD1. The CDR3 is made up of 15 amino acids. Germline loops: CDR1 LNHNV, CDR2 YYDKDF (reference sequence). With V trimmed by 1 base and J by 9 bases, 3 bases remained unmatched. The CDR3: CATSRARDRGSPLHF. The CDR3 DNA reads as TGTGCCACCAGCAGAGCCCGGGACAGGGGTTCACCCCTCCACTTT. The full variable domain, with the rest looked up from reference TRBV15 and TRBJ1-6, is DAMVIQNPRYQVTQFGKPVTLSCSQTLNHNVMYWYQQKSSQAPKLLFHYYDKDFNNEADTPDNFQSRRPNTSFCFLDIRSPGLGDTAMYLCATSRARDRGSPLHFGNGTRLTVT.

V and J are TRBV12-3 or TRBV12-4 and TRBJ2-7; no clear D gene. Trimming took off 4 bases at V and 7 bases at J, with 17 bases between the two ends. The CDR3 extends over 14 amino acids. CDR3: CASSSGGTIKEQYF. CDR3 DNA: TGTGCCAGCAGTTCGGGCGGAACTATCAAGGAGCAGTACTTC.